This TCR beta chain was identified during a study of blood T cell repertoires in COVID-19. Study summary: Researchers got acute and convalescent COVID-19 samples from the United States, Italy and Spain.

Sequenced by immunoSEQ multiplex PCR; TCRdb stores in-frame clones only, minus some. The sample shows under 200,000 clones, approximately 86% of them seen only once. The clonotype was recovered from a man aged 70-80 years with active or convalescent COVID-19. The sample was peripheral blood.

DNA of the CDR3: TGTGCCAGCAGCGTGACAGGGGGCTATGGCTACACCTTC. Amino acids: CASSVTGGYGYTF. This chain connects TRBV11-2 to TRBJ1-2, with TRBD1 matching 9 bases. The V segment lost 5 bases and the J segment 4 bases; nucleotides outside the gene matches: 2. This CDR3 is built from 13 residues. Germline CDR1 SGHAT, CDR2 FQNNGV.